The clone carrying this TCR beta chain has at least ten counts. Antigen specificity is unknown. This CDR3 contains 14 residues. Trimming removed 6 bases from V and 5 bases from J; junction bases left unmatched: 7. Germline V gives CDR1 SQVTM, CDR2 ANQGSEA. This entry is derived from a study of T-cell reconstitution after alpha-beta-depleted transplantation in children. Study conclusions and caveats: Where alpha-beta T cells came from about two months after transplant was reportedly several hundred expanded graft clones.

It was with unique molecular identifiers that the TCRbeta library was prepared. A single record per CDR3 protein comes from TCRdb applying MiXCR to the PCR reads. The sample records 180,000 or so distinct CDR3 sequences, roughly 6.3% being singletons. The starting material was PBMCs, obtained before TCRalphabeta/CD19-depleted stem cell transplant. The TCR was taken from a girl under two years old with combined immunodeficiency, due to receive a stem cell transplant. The chain carries TRBV29-1 and TRBJ2-1, with 10 bases identical to TRBD2. The chain's CDR3 is CSVQAGGIDNEQFF. CDR3 nucleotide sequence: TGCAGCGTCCAAGCGGGAGGGATAGACAATGAGCAGTTCTTC.